This T cell receptor (beta chain) comes out of a study of blood T cell repertoires in COVID-19 (dated by TCRdb to the early 2020s). As for the study more broadly: The collaborator samples originated in the United States, Italy and Spain and spanned the acute and convalescent phases of COVID-19. The prospective study material was composed of cDNA or gDNA derived from T cells, B-cell-depleted T cells, or PBMCs. Deeply sampled blood TCRbeta repertoires from subjects exposed to, actively infected with, or recovered from COVID-19 were included in the dataset. The repertoires were made available in a free public database intended to serve as a resource for research on the immune response to SARS-CoV-2. The samples were drawn from the first 160 participants of the ongoing ImmuneRACE study and from over 950 subjects provided by 6 global collaborators. Nearly every sample came with metadata listing a de-identified subject ID, COVID-19 status, age in years and sex. HLA class I and class II types, where available, came from metadata supplied by the sample provider rather than from assay-based typing. What the authors observed across the whole study: The amount of clinical and demographic metadata varied by source and participant and was provided uncurated.

From a lookup of the germline V gene (reference sequence), CDR1 and CDR2 are MNHEY and SMNVEV. Ends trimmed: V by 5 bases, J by 7 bases; bases unmatched to a gene: 15. The CDR3 measures 17 amino acids from cysteine to phenylalanine. The DNA shown is the 51-base CDR3, in frame from base 1. TCRbeta CDR3 regions were amplified from genomic DNA by means of the immunoSEQ Assay, a bias-controlled multiplex PCR. The original pipeline was this. The number of nucleated cells in each sample was estimated from the amplification of reference gene primers within the assay. To quantify the absolute abundance of each unique TCRbeta CDR3 rearrangement, sequence reads were collapsed and filtered. For each sample, productive Simpson clonality was calculated as the square root of Simpson's diversity index across productive rearrangements. TCRdb holds this immuneACCESS table with in-frame rearrangements only. Some clones are missing; in checked studies, unresolved V genes explain under half, and the rest has no known cause. V and J calls and clone size are those listed in that table; D and trimming were worked out from the DNA. For this sample the table gives 250,000 or so clones, of which 90% were detected only once. The ten largest clones add up to under 2.5% of the sample.

At one collaborating source in Seattle, patients were enrolled during active infection and were followed longitudinally through the course of disease. Each collaborating institution followed its own protocols to collect whole blood in K2EDTA tubes. For TCRbeta analysis, collaborators shipped samples as frozen whole blood, isolated PBMCs, or DNA extracted from either of those sample types. Regarding this clone: The antigen it recognizes is unknown. There are no base qualities to consult, and no much larger clone falls within one base.

The sequence was collected from an older woman with COVID-19, enrolled during active disease. Material: peripheral blood. This chain joins TRBV27 to TRBJ1-5, with TRBD1 matching 9 junction bases. The CDR3 is CASSDKPAGQGHQPQHF. The DNA sequence is given as TGTGCCAGCAGTGACAAACCGGCGGGACAGGGTCACCAGCCCCAGCATTTT.